This entry features one T cell receptor beta chain sequence. What it binds is unknown. These data are taken from a study of T cell repertoires in cytomegalovirus infection. Using its own MiXCR run on the reads, TCRdb lists one record per CDR3 protein. The sample yields about 830,000 distinct CDR3 sequences, approximately 29% seen once. The CDR3 contains 12 residues. Germline values: CDR1 MNHEY, CDR2 SMNVEV (reference sequence). The V and J ends lost 8 bases and 4 bases respectively, with 9 bases between them. The chain couples TRBV27 to TRBJ2-1, with a tentative D call TRBD1 (6 bases). The receptor was derived from a human donor in good health (CMV status not recorded). Some clones in this sample may be carry-over from other donors' samples. The sequenced sample was cultured CD8+ T cells from PBMCs, obtained from culture after CMV antigen stimulation. This CDR3 is CASRQEYNEQFF. DNA of the CDR3: TGTGCCAGCCGACAGGAATACAATGAGCAGTTCTTC.